Sequencing of this T cell receptor beta chain was carried out in a study of T cell responses to AZD1222 COVID-19 vaccine. Study-wide background: Second-dose schedules of about 4 or about 12 weeks were combined. Findings of the study overall: Among the donors, most were white British and more were female, and clonal diversity was possibly underestimated.

Turning to this clone: Its target is not known.

The V segment lost 0 bases and the J segment 0 bases; nucleotides outside the gene matches: 4. CDR3 size: 16 residues. Germline-derived CDR1 and CDR2 are SGDLS and YYNGEE. The table came from immunoSEQ multiplex PCR; TCRdb's copy has only in-frame clones and leaves some out. Here the sample spans tens of thousands of clones, 90% being singletons. The genes are TRBV9 and TRBJ1-1, with 8 nucleotides matching TRBD1. The receptor was isolated from an adult in good health. The material sequenced was peripheral blood, taken on day 0 of AZD1222 vaccination. DNA for the CDR3: TGTGCCAGCAGCGTAGGGCAGGGGGCGATGAACACTGAAGCTTTCTTT. Protein sequence: CASSVGQGAMNTEAFF.